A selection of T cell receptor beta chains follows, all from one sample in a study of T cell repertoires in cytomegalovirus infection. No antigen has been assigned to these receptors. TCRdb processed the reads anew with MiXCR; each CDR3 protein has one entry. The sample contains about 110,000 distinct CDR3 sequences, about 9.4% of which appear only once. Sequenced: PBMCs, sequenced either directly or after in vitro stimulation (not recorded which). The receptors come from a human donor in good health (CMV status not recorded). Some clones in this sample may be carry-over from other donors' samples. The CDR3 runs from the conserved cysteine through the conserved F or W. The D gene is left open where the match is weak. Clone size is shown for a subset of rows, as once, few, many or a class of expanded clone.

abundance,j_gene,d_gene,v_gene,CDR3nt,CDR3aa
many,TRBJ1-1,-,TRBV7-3,TGTGCCAGCAGCTTAAGGGGTTCGGGCACTGAAGCTTTCTTT,CASSLRGSGTEAFF
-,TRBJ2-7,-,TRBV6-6,TGTGCCAGCAGTGGGAGTCTGGGCTCCTACGAGCAGTACTTC,CASSGSLGSYEQYF
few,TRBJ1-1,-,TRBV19,TGTGCCAGTAGTATCCTACAAAACACTGAAGCTTTCTTT,CASSILQNTEAFF
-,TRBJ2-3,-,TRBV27,TGTGCCAGCAGTAGGGACCTTGGGAGCACAGATACGCAGTATTTT,CASSRDLGSTDTQYF
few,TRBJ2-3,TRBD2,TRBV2,TGTGCCAGCCGGGAGCGGGACACAGATACGCAGTATTTT,CASRERDTDTQYF
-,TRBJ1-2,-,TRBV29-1,TGCAGCGGGTCGGATGAGAACTATGGCTACACCTTC,CSGSDENYGYTF
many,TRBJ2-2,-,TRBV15,TGTGCCACCAGCAGAAGCGACGCAGGGATGGGCACCGGGGAGCTGTTTTTT,CATSRSDAGMGTGELFF
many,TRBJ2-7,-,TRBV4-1,TGCGCCAGCAGCCAGACACAGGGATACGAGCAGTACTTC,CASSQTQGYEQYF
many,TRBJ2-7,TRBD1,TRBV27,TGTGCCAGCAGTTTTTCTAAGGACAGGGGAGATGAGCAGTACTTC,CASSFSKDRGDEQYF
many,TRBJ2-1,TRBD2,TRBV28,TGTGCCAGCAGTTCCGGACTAGCGGGAAGGGAGCAGTTCTTC,CASSSGLAGREQFF